Below are 30 T cell receptor beta chains sequenced from a single sample in a study of identical twins. Each CDR3 protein is one row after TCRdb ran MiXCR on the 5' RACE reads. This sample carries some 630,000 distinct CDR3 sequences, around 7.5% of them seen once, and the ten largest clones take roughly 1.6%. These same records also appear under a second study, on yellow fever vaccine responses in identical twins.

The sample consisted of PBMCs. The receptors originated from a woman under 30 in good health.

This clonotype was seen at least ten times. The CDR3 reads CASSYLRGPGQPQHF. CDR3 coding DNA: TGTGCCAGCAGTTACTTGAGGGGTCCGGGCCAGCCCCAGCATTTT. V and J are TRBV6-5 and TRBJ1-5; possibly TRBD1 for D (5 bases). In germline, CDR1 is MNHEY, CDR2 SVGAGI. CDR3 size: 15 residues. Deletions cut 1 base from V and 7 bases from J, with 14 bases between.

This clonotype was recorded at least ten times. V usage is TRBV2 and J usage is TRBJ2-3; 7 bases match TRBD2. From germline, CDR1 is SNHLY and CDR2 FYNNEI. V lost 5 bases to trimming and J lost 4 bases; unmatched junction nucleotides: 6. The CDR3 is made up of 14 amino acids. In DNA, the CDR3 is TGTGCCAGCAGTCTAGGACTAGGGTCAGATACGCAGTATTTT. It is translated as CASSLGLGSDTQYF.

This clonotype was seen repeatedly, ten times or more. This chain connects TRBV28 to TRBJ1-1; no clear D gene. The CDR3 has 13 amino acids. With 2 bases removed from V and 6 bases from J, the gap between germline ends came to 10 bases. The germline gives CDR1 MDHEN, CDR2 SYDVKM. In nucleotides, the CDR3 is TGTGCCAGCAGTTTACGCCCGTGGGCTGAAGCTTTCTTT. Its protein is CASSLRPWAEAFF.

The V gene is TRBV3-1, the J gene TRBJ2-6; 7 bases line up with TRBD1. The CDR3 sequence is 17 residues long. V shed 3 bases and J 0 bases; nucleotides not matched to a gene: 5. Germline CDR1 reads LGHDT; CDR2 reads YNNKEL (reference sequence). The CDR3 bases are TGTGCCAGCAGCCAGATCTCAGGGGGCTCTGGGGCCAACGTCCTGACTTTC. It yields the protein CASSQISGGSGANVLTF.

About this clonotype itself: A junction end diverges from the germline sequence, so it may reflect a read error. The CDR3 DNA sequence: TGTGTCAGCAGTGAAGGTGGGACAGGGTCAAGCACAGATACGCAGTATTTT. Translated, it gives CVSSEGGTGSSTDTQYF. The rearrangement uses TRBV25-1 and TRBJ2-3; TRBD1 agrees at 9 bases. Germline CDR1 reads MGHDK; CDR2 reads SYGVNS. This CDR3 contains 17 residues. The entire variable domain, with the rest obtained from reference TRBV25-1 and TRBJ2-3, is as follows: EADIYQTPRYLVIGTGKKITLECSQTMGHDKMYWYQQDPGMELHLIHYSYGVNSTEKGDLSSESTVSRIRTEHFPLTLESARPSHTSQYLCVSSEGGTGSSTDTQYFGPGTRLTVL.

The chain combines TRBV20-1 with TRBJ2-1; TRBD1 matches 8 bases. The germline gives CDR1 DFQATT, CDR2 SNEGSKA (reference sequence). The CDR3 is 18 amino acids. The junction had 17 bases not matched to a gene; V was cut back by 2 bases and J by 5 bases. CDR3 amino acids: CSARPLRQGIKGDNEQFF. The CDR3 coding sequence is TGCAGTGCTAGACCACTAAGACAGGGGATAAAAGGGGACAATGAGCAGTTCTTC.

CDR3 DNA: TGCGCCAGCACCAAAGGACTAGCGGGGGCTGTTTCGAATGAGCAGTTCTTC. Encoded protein: CASTKGLAGAVSNEQFF. The chain joins TRBV10-1 to TRBJ2-1; TRBD2 matches at 13 bases. Germline loops: CDR1 WNHNN, CDR2 SYGVQD (reference sequence). The V segment lost 7 bases and the J segment 7 bases; nucleotides outside the gene matches: 13. The CDR3 spans 17 residues.

This clonotype was found many times. V is TRBV25-1 and J is TRBJ1-3; unclear D gene. V lost 3 bases to trimming and J lost 1 base, with 10 bases between them. Germline CDR1 and CDR2: MGHDK and SYGVNS. The CDR3 is 15 residues long. In nucleotides, the CDR3 is TGTGCCAGCAGTGAGAGGCTGGGGTCTGGAAACACCATATATTTT. Protein product: CASSERLGSGNTIYF.

The table lists this clonotype with many counts. J is TRBJ2-7 and V is TRBV14, with a tentative D call TRBD2 (5 bases). The CDR3 sequence is 13 residues long. CDR1 is SGHDN, CDR2 FVKESK, per germline. V lost 6 bases and J lost 0, with 9 bases in between. CDR3: CASSSVASYEQYF. CDR3 nucleotide sequence: TGTGCCAGCAGTAGCGTTGCCTCCTACGAGCAGTACTTC.

This clonotype was found many times. V gene TRBV28 combines with J gene TRBJ2-7; no clear D gene. CDR1 and CDR2 from the germline V gene are MDHEN and SYDVKM. V dropped 1 base and J dropped 12 bases, with 16 bases sitting between them. CDR3 length: 13 residues. The CDR3 nucleotides read TGTGCCAGCAGTTTATCCAGGACGGCGGTTGGGTACTTC. Protein product: CASSLSRTAVGYF.

This clonotype came up a few times. The rearrangement uses TRBV5-6 and TRBJ1-2; 8 bases are a match to TRBD1. The J segment lost 5 bases and the V segment lost 0 bases, leaving 6 bases of the junction unmatched. The CDR3 runs to 15 residues. Germline V gene data show CDR1 as SGHDT and CDR2 as YYEEEE. CDR3 nucleotides: TGTGCCAGCAGCTTGGTCAAGGACAGGGTTTATGGCTACACCTTC. Translating gives CASSLVKDRVYGYTF.

This clonotype was seen repeatedly, ten times or more. The V call is TRBV3-1, the J call TRBJ2-2; D not certain. This CDR3 has 14 amino acids. Between the trimmed V and J ends, which lost 7 bases and 1 base, there was a span of 10 bases. Germline V gene lookup returns CDR1 LGHDT and CDR2 YNNKEL (reference sequence). CDR3 nucleotides: TGTGCCAGCACAGTATCCCAGAACACCGGGGAGCTGTTTTTT. Encoded protein: CASTVSQNTGELFF.

This clonotype was picked up many times. V is TRBV12-3 or TRBV12-4 and J is TRBJ1-5, with D perhaps TRBD1 (6 bases). V lost 4 bases to trimming and J lost 6 bases, with 13 bases between them. The CDR3 length is 14 residues. The CDR3 DNA is TGTGCCAGCAGTTCATTTCAGGGGACTCAGCCCCAGCATTTT. This gives the protein CASSSFQGTQPQHF.

This clonotype has a handful of counts. The chain uses TRBV2 and TRBJ2-3; 7 bases are a match to TRBD2. Germline CDR1 SNHLY, CDR2 FYNNEI. The CDR3 is 16 amino acids. Trimming removed 8 bases from V and 0 bases from J; junction bases left unmatched: 11. As DNA, the CDR3 is TGTGCCAGCTTGGGGGGGGTATCCCCCAGCACAGATACGCAGTATTTT. It codes for CASLGGVSPSTDTQYF.

The sample holds many counts of this clonotype. The chain recombines TRBV7-9 with TRBJ2-4; the D gene is possibly TRBD2 (6 bases). Germline V gene sequence: CDR1 SEHNR, CDR2 FQNEAQ (reference sequence). V gave up 5 bases and J gave up 1 base, with 9 bases separating them. This CDR3 has 14 amino acids. The CDR3: CASSPREAKNIQYF. The CDR3 DNA reads TGTGCCAGCAGCCCCCGGGAGGCCAAAAACATTCAGTACTTC.

V usage is TRBV6-5 and J usage is TRBJ2-5, with no clear D. This CDR3 contains 15 residues. V gave up 0 bases and J gave up 2 bases, with 10 bases separating them. Germline V CDR1 and CDR2: MNHEY, SVGAGI. CDR3 sequence (DNA): TGTGCCAGCAGTTACTCCGTCGTACAACAAGAGACCCAGTACTTC. Protein sequence: CASSYSVVQQETQYF.

CDR3 in amino acids: CASSEPFKNEQFF. CDR3 DNA sequence: TGTGCCAGCAGTGAGCCGTTTAAGAATGAGCAGTTCTTC. The J gene is TRBJ2-1, the V gene TRBV2, with D unclear. Germline V gene data show CDR1 as SNHLY and CDR2 as FYNNEI. The CDR3 is made up of 13 amino acids. The V end was cut by 3 bases, the J end by 7 bases, with 10 bases between.

The genes are TRBV6-5 and TRBJ2-2; 7 nucleotides align to TRBD2. The CDR3 consists of 17 residues. V gave up 2 bases and J gave up 1 base; unmatched junction bases: 7. From germline, CDR1 is MNHEY and CDR2 SVGAGI. The CDR3 region is CASSYGAGVGNTGELFF. CDR3 in DNA: TGTGCCAGCAGTTACGGCGCGGGAGTGGGGAACACCGGGGAGCTGTTTTTT.

V usage is TRBV24-1 and J usage is TRBJ1-4; TRBD1 might be the D (6 bases). The germline V gene encodes CDR1 KGHDR and CDR2 SFDVKD. Trimming took off 3 bases at V and 8 bases at J, with 15 bases between the two ends. The CDR3 covers 15 residues. CDR3 coding DNA: TGTGCCACCAGTGATGCCGGGACCGGGGGCGAAAAACTGTTTTTT. The encoded protein is CATSDAGTGGEKLFF.

There are a few counts of this clonotype. The chain links TRBV7-3 to TRBJ2-1, with TRBD2 matching over 14 bases. The CDR3 length is 14 residues. The V segment lost 5 bases and the J segment 8 bases; nucleotides outside the gene matches: 2. The germline V gene has CDR1 SGHTA and CDR2 FQGTGA. As DNA, the CDR3 is TGTGCCAGCAGCGGGACTAGCGGGAGCTATGAGCAGTTCTTC. Translation gives CASSGTSGSYEQFF. Based on the CDR3 plus reference TRBV7-3 and TRBJ2-1, the full variable domain is GAGVSQTPSNKVTEKGKYVELRCDPISGHTALYWYRQSLGQGPEFLIYFQGTGAADDSGLPNDRFFAVRPEGSVSTLKIQRTERGDSAVYLCASSGTSGSYEQFFGPGTRLTVL.

In this sample, this clonotype turned up a few times. Here the CDR3 DNA reads TGTGCCAGCAGCTGGGACAGGCAAGGGTATGGCTACACCTTC. It translates to CASSWDRQGYGYTF. The V gene is TRBV6-1, the J gene TRBJ1-2, with 8 bases matching TRBD1. Losses at the gene ends were 6 bases for V and 5 bases for J; bases not matched to a gene: 8. Germline CDR1 MNHNS, CDR2 SASEGT. This CDR3 has 14 residues.

This clonotype was observed many times. The gene calls are TRBV5-1 and TRBJ2-3; D not resolved. Germline V gene lookup returns CDR1 SGHRS and CDR2 YFSETQ. The CDR3 is 14 residues long. Deletions cut 4 bases from V and 0 bases from J, with 9 bases between. The CDR3 region has the DNA TGCGCCAGCAGCCCAACAGTTAGCACAGATACGCAGTATTTT. It yields the protein CASSPTVSTDTQYF.

V and J are TRBV3-1 and TRBJ2-5; D is unclear. The CDR3 has 13 residues. Germline assignment: CDR1 LGHDT and CDR2 YNNKEL (reference sequence). V gave up 6 bases and J gave up 4 bases, with 12 bases separating them. CDR3 coding DNA: TGTGCCAGCAGGTCACTGCCCTCAGAGACCCAGTACTTC. Residues: CASRSLPSETQYF.

The CDR3 here is CSVGGHRGDQPQHF. CDR3 bases: TGCAGCGTTGGAGGACACAGGGGCGACCAGCCCCAGCATTTT. The chain combines TRBV29-1 with TRBJ1-5; TRBD1 matches 7 bases. The CDR3 sequence is 14 residues long. The junction had 10 bases not matched to a gene; V was cut back by 4 bases and J by 7 bases. The germline gives CDR1 SQVTM, CDR2 ANQGSEA.

This clonotype turned up a few times. The rearrangement links TRBV28 to TRBJ2-3; D is unresolved. CDR1 is MDHEN and CDR2 is SYDVKM in the germline V gene. This CDR3 is built from 15 residues. The V and J ends lost 3 bases and 2 bases respectively, with 12 bases between them. CDR3 amino acids: CASSLTRVVTDTQYF. The CDR3 DNA follows: TGTGCCAGCAGTTTGACTCGGGTAGTCACAGATACGCAGTATTTT.

This clonotype was seen repeatedly, ten times or more. The chain is built from TRBV20-1 and TRBJ2-1, with TRBD2 identical over 10 bases. Trimming took 0 bases from V and 9 from J; bases not matched to a gene: 8. Per the germline V gene, CDR1 is DFQATT and CDR2 is SNEGSKA (reference sequence). The CDR3 totals 15 residues. The CDR3 coding sequence is TGCAGTGCTAGAGATCCAGGACTAGCGGATGTTGAGCAGTTCTTC. Protein sequence: CSARDPGLADVEQFF.

This clonotype was observed many times. For the CDR3, the DNA is TGCGCCAGCAGCTTGGAAGGCAGGAGAAGCTCTGGAAACACCATATATTTT. It translates to CASSLEGRRSSGNTIYF. The chain has TRBV5-1 and TRBJ1-3, with no clear D. The CDR3 loop spans 17 amino acids. V shed 0 bases and J shed 0 bases, with 13 bases lying between them. Germline CDR1 SGHRS, CDR2 YFSETQ.

This clonotype was counted a few times. This sequence joins TRBV12-3 or TRBV12-4 and TRBJ1-1, with 9 positions matching TRBD1. V trimming: 5 bases; J trimming: 11 bases; junction bases outside the gene matches: 6. The CDR3 runs 12 residues. The CDR3 spells CASSRDRAVAFF. As DNA, the CDR3 is TGTGCCAGCAGTAGGGACAGGGCCGTGGCTTTCTTT.

This clonotype was picked up a small number of times. This CDR3 reads CASSDPPSREETQYF. CDR3 coding DNA: TGTGCCAGCAGTGACCCCCCCTCGAGGGAAGAGACCCAGTACTTC. The V gene is TRBV6-4, the J gene TRBJ2-5, with D tentatively TRBD2 (5 bases). V lost 2 bases and J 3 bases, leaving 13 bases between the germline ends. The germline V gene encodes CDR1 MRHNA and CDR2 SNTAGT. The CDR3 has 15 residues.

This clonotype was observed a few times. The chain couples TRBV29-1 to TRBJ2-1; TRBD2 might be the D (6 bases). Germline lookup yields CDR1 SQVTM and CDR2 ANQGSEA. V shed 2 bases and J shed 8 bases, with 13 bases lying between them. The CDR3 length is 13 residues. CDR3 amino acids: CSVEQTSFYEQFF. The DNA for the CDR3 is TGCAGCGTTGAACAGACTAGTTTCTATGAGCAGTTCTTC.